This TCR beta chain is drawn from a study of blood T cell repertoires in COVID-19. Study-level background: The origin of the acute and convalescent COVID-19 samples was the United States, Italy and Spain. The cDNA or gDNA used as material had been derived from T cells, B-cell-depleted T cells, or PBMCs.

There are a few counts of this clone. TCRdb's table, derived via immunoSEQ multiplex PCR, lists solely in-frame clones and lacks some. The sample lists under 250,000 clones, around 88% occurring once. This sequence originates from a woman in her 50s with acute or convalescent COVID-19. Sequenced material: peripheral blood.

The CDR3, as DNA: TGTGCCAGCAGCTACATAGCGCTGGACACAGATACGCAGTATTTT. Its protein product is CASSYIALDTDTQYF. The chain links TRBV9 to TRBJ2-3, with a possible D match to TRBD2 (5 bases). The CDR3 consists of 15 residues. With 4 bases removed from V and 2 bases from J, the gap between germline ends came to 14 bases. Germline-derived CDR1 and CDR2 are SGDLS and YYNGEE.